One sample yielded the 23 T cell receptor beta chains listed below, sequenced in a study of T cell responses to AZD1222 COVID-19 vaccine. The protocol was immunoSEQ multiplex PCR, while the TCRdb copy is restricted to in-frame clones and leaves out a portion. The sample includes roughly 100,000 clones, roughly 91% of them seen just once. The sample in question was peripheral blood, obtained on day 0 of AZD1222 vaccination. These receptors all stem from an adult in good health.

The chain carries TRBV28 and TRBJ1-2; D is possibly TRBD1 (5 bases). CDR3 length: 17 residues. Trimming took 3 bases from V and 4 from J, leaving 21 bases between them. Looked up from germline, CDR1 is MDHEN and CDR2 is SYDVKM. As DNA, the CDR3 is TGTGCCAGCAGTTTCCAGACTTCAGGGATATCCGGCTATGGCTACACCTTC. Translation gives CASSFQTSGISGYGYTF.

The chain couples TRBV9 to TRBJ2-5, with 10 bases lining up with TRBD2. Germline-derived CDR1 and CDR2 are SGDLS and YYNGEE. With V trimmed by 4 bases and J by 2 bases, 5 bases remained unmatched. This CDR3 contains 15 residues. The CDR3 is CASSFGLAAQETQYF. The CDR3 DNA reads as TGTGCCAGCAGCTTCGGACTAGCGGCACAAGAGACCCAGTACTTC.

The chain joins TRBV3-1 (or the pseudogene TRBV3-2) to TRBJ1-1; D is undetermined. V was clipped by 1 base and J by 1 base, with 7 bases between them. Germline-derived CDR1 and CDR2 are LGHDT and YNNKEL (reference sequence). This CDR3 contains 14 residues. As DNA, the CDR3 is TGTGCCAGCAGCCAAGTGCAAGGGAACACTGAAGCTTTCTTT. Amino acid sequence: CASSQVQGNTEAFF.

In its sample, this clone was seen once. The rearrangement links TRBV18 to TRBJ2-5, with D unresolved. Trimming removed 0 bases at V and 5 bases at J, with 7 bases between. The CDR3 runs 13 residues. Germline V gives CDR1 KGHSH, CDR2 LQKENI. The CDR3 DNA reads as TGTGCCAGCTCACCACCGGTCTACGAGACCCAGTACTTC. This gives the protein CASSPPVYETQYF.

J is TRBJ2-3 and V is TRBV19; 11 nucleotides agree with TRBD2. V was pared by 5 bases and J by 8 bases, with 18 bases of the junction left unmatched. CDR3 length equals 18 residues. Looked up from germline, CDR1 is LNHDA and CDR2 is SQIVND (reference sequence). The CDR3 DNA reads as TGTGCCAGTAGTGCCCCTGTGAAACTAGCGGGGGTGCAGGGTACGCAGTATTTT. Its protein product is CASSAPVKLAGVQGTQYF.

The chain recombines TRBV6-1 with TRBJ2-1; D remains unclear. CDR1 and CDR2 (germline): MNHNS, SASEGT. CDR3 length equals 16 residues. Trimming cost V 2 bases and J 2 bases, with 13 bases left between them. The CDR3 DNA is TGTGCCAGCAGTGAATTTCGTAGCCTAGCCTACAATGAGCAGTTCTTC. Its protein is CASSEFRSLAYNEQFF.

The V gene is TRBV11-2, the J gene TRBJ2-3; maybe TRBD2 (6 bases). V shed 0 bases and J shed 6 bases, with 13 bases lying between them. Germline lookup yields CDR1 SGHAT and CDR2 FQNNGV. The CDR3 runs to 15 residues. The CDR3 region is CASSLEQTGGDTQYF. CDR3 coding DNA: TGTGCCAGCAGCTTAGAGCAGACCGGAGGGGATACGCAGTATTTT. The complete variable domain, with remaining parts taken from reference TRBV11-2 and TRBJ2-3, reads EAGVAQSPRYKIIEKRQSVAFWCNPISGHATLYWYQQILGQGPKLLIQFQNNGVVDDSQLPKDRFSAERLKGVDSTLKIQPAKLEDSAVYLCASSLEQTGGDTQYFGPGTRLTVL.

This clone was observed once. V and J are TRBV7-3 and TRBJ1-1, with TRBD1 as a possible D gene (5 bases). CDR1 and CDR2 (germline): SGHTA, FQGTGA. This CDR3 has 14 residues. Trimming stripped 5 bases from V and 4 bases from J, with 14 bases between. CDR3 in amino acids: CASSPLRQSTEAFF. The DNA for the CDR3 is TGTGCCAGCAGCCCTCTCCGACAGAGCACTGAAGCTTTCTTT.

This sequence joins TRBV6-5 and TRBJ2-1; unclear D gene. The CDR3 length is 14 residues. The germline V gene encodes CDR1 MNHEY and CDR2 SVGAGI. With 8 bases removed from V and 0 bases from J, the gap between germline ends came to 11 bases. CDR3 residues: CASGLASSYNEQFF. For the CDR3, the DNA is TGTGCCAGCGGGTTAGCCAGCTCCTACAATGAGCAGTTCTTC.

The gene calls are TRBV20-1 and TRBJ2-7; D is unresolved. CDR1 and CDR2 from the germline V gene are DFQATT and SNEGSKA (reference sequence). Deletions cut 3 bases from V and 4 bases from J, with 7 bases between. The CDR3 totals 11 residues. This chain's CDR3 is CSASFNYEQYF. DNA of the CDR3: TGCAGTGCTAGTTTCAATTACGAGCAGTACTTC.

This chain links TRBV5-1 with TRBJ2-2; possible D gene TRBD2, 6 bases. This CDR3 spans 15 amino acids. Germline CDR1 reads SGHRS; CDR2 reads YFSETQ. V lost 2 bases and J lost 4, with 12 bases in between. CDR3 in DNA: TGCGCCAGCAGCTTACCAGGAGCGGGCACCGGGGAGCTGTTTTTT. Translating it yields CASSLPGAGTGELFF.

As regards this clone: The same CDR3 is also encoded by other DNA sequences in this sample. The gene calls are TRBV29-1 and TRBJ2-1; D gene unclear. V was trimmed by 4 bases and J by 7 bases, leaving 8 bases between them. Germline V CDR1 and CDR2: SQVTM, ANQGSEA. This CDR3 comprises 11 residues. The CDR3 sequence is CSVVRLNEQFF. The CDR3, as DNA: TGCAGCGTTGTTAGGTTGAATGAGCAGTTCTTC.

J is TRBJ2-2 and V is TRBV7-6; no clear D. With 2 bases removed from V and 5 bases from J, the gap between germline ends came to 6 bases. Germline lookup yields CDR1 SGHVS and CDR2 FNYEAQ. The CDR3 runs to 13 residues. CDR3 coding DNA: TGTGCCAGCAGCTTAAGTGTAACCGGGGAGCTGTTTTTT. Its translation: CASSLSVTGELFF. Full variable domain (outside the CDR3, taken from reference TRBV7-6 and TRBJ2-2): GAGVSQSPRYKVTKRGQDVALRCDPISGHVSLYWYRQALGQGPEFLTYFNYEAQQDKSGLPNDRFSAERPEGSISTLTIQRTEQRDSAMYRCASSLSVTGELFFGEGSRLTVL.

The chain couples TRBV4-1 to TRBJ2-1; possible D gene TRBD2, 5 bases. This CDR3 is 15 amino acids long. The ends were cut back, 4 bases at V and 4 bases at J, with 14 bases in the middle. Per the germline V gene, CDR1 is MGHRA and CDR2 is YSYEKL. This CDR3 reads CASSLLSGKYNEQFF. CDR3 in DNA: TGCGCCAGCAGCCTATTGTCCGGGAAGTACAATGAGCAGTTCTTC.

V and J are TRBV29-1 and TRBJ1-2; unclear D gene. The CDR3 covers 9 residues. Trimming cost V 7 bases and J 9 bases, with 9 bases left between them. Per the germline V gene, CDR1 is SQVTM and CDR2 is ANQGSEA. CDR3 bases: TGCAGCGCCGTCGATCGCTACACCTTC. This codes for CSAVDRYTF.

With respect to this clone: An end of the junction differs from the germline gene, which may be a read error. V and J are TRBV18 and TRBJ2-1; 7 bases agree with TRBD1. This CDR3 is built from 12 residues. Germline CDR1 is KGHSH and CDR2 is LQKENI. The CDR3 nucleotides read TGTGCCAGCTCACCCGACCGGGCAGGGGGACTCTTC. Its translation: CASSPDRAGGLF.

V and J are TRBV28 and TRBJ2-3; perhaps TRBD2 as D (6 bases). This CDR3 has 16 residues. The V and J ends lost 7 bases and 9 bases respectively, with 26 bases between them. CDR1 and CDR2 from the germline V gene are MDHEN and SYDVKM. The CDR3 bases are TGTGCCAGCACCCGAGGGGAGGATTTAATGTATCGGACGCAGTATTTT. Translating gives CASTRGEDLMYRTQYF.

This sequence joins TRBV21-1 and TRBJ1-2. TRBV21-1 is an annotated pseudogene. The CDR3 loop spans 15 amino acids. CDR3 sequence (DNA): TGTGCCAGCAACCGGTGGCAGCCCCCTAACTATGGCTACACCTTC. Translation: CASNRWQPPNYGYTF.

The chain employs TRBV9 and TRBJ1-1; D might be TRBD1 (5 bases). The germline V gene encodes CDR1 SGDLS and CDR2 YYNGEE. The CDR3 extends over 12 amino acids. V was pared by 4 bases and J by 11 bases, with 15 bases between. The CDR3 sequence: CASSPGAGKAFF. The CDR3 bases are TGTGCCAGCAGCCCAGGAGCAGGGAAGGCTTTCTTT.

This clone was seen only once. The CDR3 sequence is CASSKIGQGNTEAFF. In DNA, the CDR3 is TGTGCCAGCAGCAAAATTGGACAGGGGAACACTGAAGCTTTCTTT. The rearrangement joins TRBV7-9 to TRBJ1-1; 8 nucleotides line up with TRBD1. The CDR3 extends over 15 amino acids. V gave up 5 bases and J gave up 1 base; unmatched junction bases: 6. Germline loops: CDR1 SEHNR, CDR2 FQNEAQ (reference sequence).

In its sample, this clone was seen once. The genes are TRBV30 and TRBJ1-2, with D perhaps matching TRBD1 (6 bases). The ends were cut back, 3 bases at V and 6 bases at J, with 17 bases in the middle. Germline values: CDR1 GTSNPN, CDR2 SVGIG (reference sequence). The CDR3 spans 14 residues. As DNA, the CDR3 is TGTGCCTGGAGCCGGGGAAGGGGGATGGATGGCTACACCTTC. Protein: CAWSRGRGMDGYTF.

The rearrangement uses TRBV5-1 and TRBJ2-7; the D gene is possibly TRBD1 (7 bases). Germline CDR1 reads SGHRS; CDR2 reads YFSETQ. The CDR3 spans 16 residues. V was pared by 0 bases and J by 7 bases, with 20 bases between. The CDR3, as DNA: TGCGCCAGCAGCTTGGAAGGGGGCGCGGGGTCTGAAGAGCAGTACTTC. It encodes CASSLEGGAGSEEQYF.

The V call is TRBV6-5, the J call TRBJ2-7, with D unclear. Per the germline V gene, CDR1 is MNHEY and CDR2 is SVGAGI. This CDR3 has 14 amino acids. V lost 5 bases, J lost 0 bases, and 11 bases lay in between. CDR3 sequence reads: CASSPTPSSYEQYF. The DNA of the CDR3 is TGTGCCAGCAGTCCGACACCTTCCTCCTACGAGCAGTACTTC.